This note documents a single T cell receptor beta chain sequence. This sample is drawn from a study of blood T cell repertoires in COVID-19. Study at large: Collection of acute and convalescent COVID-19 samples took place in the United States, Italy and Spain. T cells, B-cell-depleted T cells, or PBMCs provided the cDNA or gDNA that served as material.

V lost 4 bases and J lost 0; bases outside the gene matches: 5. CDR3 length: 16 amino acids. CDR1 SGDLS and CDR2 YYNGEE come from the germline V gene. Those enrolled in Seattle joined during active infection and were followed longitudinally afterward. Study processing details: Nucleated cell number was recorded as an estimate derived from reference gene primer amplification. Clones were read by immunoSEQ multiplex PCR, and TCRdb kept only the in-frame ones, dropping some. The V and J calls and clone size are taken from that table; D and trimming were inferred from the DNA. The repertoire has 250,000 to 300,000 clones, 85% to 90% of them found once; the top ten carry 5.2%.

The chain carries TRBV9 and TRBJ2-2; TRBD1 agrees at 8 bases. The sequence came from a woman aged 55 to 70 with COVID-19, enrolled during active disease. Source material: peripheral blood. The CDR3 nucleotides read TGTGCCAGCAGCAAAGGACAGGGAGCGAACACCGGGGAGCTGTTTTTT. Its protein is CASSKGQGANTGELFF.